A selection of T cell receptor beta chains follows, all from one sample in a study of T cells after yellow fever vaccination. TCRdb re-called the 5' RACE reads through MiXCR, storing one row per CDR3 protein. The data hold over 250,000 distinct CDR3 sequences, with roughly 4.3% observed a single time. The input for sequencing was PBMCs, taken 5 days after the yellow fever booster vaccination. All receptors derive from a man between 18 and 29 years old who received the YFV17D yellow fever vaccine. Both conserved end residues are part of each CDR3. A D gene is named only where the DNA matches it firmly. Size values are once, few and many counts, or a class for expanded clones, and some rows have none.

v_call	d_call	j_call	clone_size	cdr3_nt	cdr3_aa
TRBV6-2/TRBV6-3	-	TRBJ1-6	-	TGTGCCAGCAGTGTTACTACCGGGGGTCCTACGGAAAGTAATTCACCCCTCCACTTT	CASSVTTGGPTESNSPLHF
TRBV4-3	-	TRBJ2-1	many	TGCGCCAGCAGCGGCCTTGTCCTTAGCTCCTACAATGAGCAGTTCTTC	CASSGLVLSSYNEQFF
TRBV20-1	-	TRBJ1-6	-	TGCAGTGCTAGAGATCCGAGGGGAGGAGATTCACCCCTCCACTTT	CSARDPRGGDSPLHF
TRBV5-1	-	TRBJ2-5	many	TGCGCCAGCAGTCCCGGGGCGACGGAGACCCAGTACTTC	CASSPGATETQYF
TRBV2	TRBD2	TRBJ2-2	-	TGTGCCAGCAGTGTAGCGGGAACCGGGGAGCTGTTTTTT	CASSVAGTGELFF
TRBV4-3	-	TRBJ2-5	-	TGCGCCAGCAGCCAAGAAGGGGACTCGCGTCAAGAGACCCAGTACTTC	CASSQEGDSRQETQYF
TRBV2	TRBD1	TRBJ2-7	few	TGTGCCAGCAGTAGGGGGACAGGGTCCTACGAGCAGTACTTC	CASSRGTGSYEQYF
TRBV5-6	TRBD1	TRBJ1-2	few	TGTGCCAGCAGCTCAAAGGGGACAGTTCCTTATGGCTACACCTTC	CASSSKGTVPYGYTF
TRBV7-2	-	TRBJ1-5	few	TGTGCCAGCAGCCCCGCATCTGGGGAGTGGGATCAGCCCCAGCATTTT	CASSPASGEWDQPQHF
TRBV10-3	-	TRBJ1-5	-	TGTGCCATCAGTGAGGGAGGGGCGAGTCAGCCCCAGCATTTT	CAISEGGASQPQHF
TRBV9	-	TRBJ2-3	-	TGTGCCAGCAGCGCCGGGACTCCCACAGATACGCAGTATTTT	CASSAGTPTDTQYF
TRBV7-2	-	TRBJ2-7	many	TGTGCCAGCAGCCGACTCGGCTACGAGCAGTACTTC	CASSRLGYEQYF
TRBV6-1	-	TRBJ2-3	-	TGTGCCAGCAGTGAAATTGAAGTCCGAGATACGCAGTATTTT	CASSEIEVRDTQYF
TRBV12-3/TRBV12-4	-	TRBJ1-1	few	TGTGCCAGCAGAACCGGGACCTCAGAAGCTTTCTTT	CASRTGTSEAFF
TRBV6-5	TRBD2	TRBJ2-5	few	TGTGCCAGTAGTAGCGGGACCTATTCGCAAGAGACCCAGTACTTC	CASSSGTYSQETQYF
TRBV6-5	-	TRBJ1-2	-	TGTGCCAGCAGCGTTAGCCGGGCCAACTATGGCTACACCTTC	CASSVSRANYGYTF
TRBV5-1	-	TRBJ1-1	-	TGCGCCAGCAGCCTAGGTGTCACTATGAACACTGAAGCTTTCTTT	CASSLGVTMNTEAFF
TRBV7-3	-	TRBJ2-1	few	TGTGCCAGCAGCCCTAACGTAAGGACCTACAATGAGCAGTTCTTC	CASSPNVRTYNEQFF
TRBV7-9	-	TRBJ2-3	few	TGTGCCAGCAGCTTATCGCTCCGGTTAGGGGCGCAGTATTTT	CASSLSLRLGAQYF
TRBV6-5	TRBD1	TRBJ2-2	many	TGTGCCAGCAGTTATCGGGACAGGGGTCGCGGGGAGCTGTTTTTT	CASSYRDRGRGELFF
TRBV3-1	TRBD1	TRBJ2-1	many	TGTGCCAGCAGCCTCCACAGGGGTAGGGAGCAGTTCTTC	CASSLHRGREQFF
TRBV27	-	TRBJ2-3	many	TGTGCCAGCAGCGGACAGCGAGATACGCAGTATTTT	CASSGQRDTQYF
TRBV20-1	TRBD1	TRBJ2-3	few	TGCAGTGCGGATCCGGGACAGGGGACAGATACGCAGTATTTT	CSADPGQGTDTQYF
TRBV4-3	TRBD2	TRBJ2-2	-	TGCGCCAGCAGCCCCGGGGGGGGACTAGCGGGGTCTTACACCGGGGAGCTGTTTTTT	CASSPGGGLAGSYTGELFF
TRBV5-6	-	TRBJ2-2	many	TGTGCCAGCAATAAAGACCCCCGGGGAACCGGGGAGCTGTTTTTT	CASNKDPRGTGELFF
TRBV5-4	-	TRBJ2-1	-	TGTGCCAGCAGAACCGACGGGGTGGTCAGGTCCTACAATGAGCAGTTCTTC	CASRTDGVVRSYNEQFF
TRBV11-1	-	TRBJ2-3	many	TGTGCCAGCAGGGGGTTCACAGATACGCAGTATTTT	CASRGFTDTQYF
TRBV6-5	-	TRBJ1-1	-	TGTGCCAGCATCAACACGGGGGGCACTGAAGCTTTCTTT	CASINTGGTEAFF
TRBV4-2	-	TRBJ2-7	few	TGTGCCAGCAGCCAAGTAGGCTACGAGCAGTACTTC	CASSQVGYEQYF
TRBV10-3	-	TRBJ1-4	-	TGTGCCATCAAAGATACTAATGAAAAACTGTTTTTT	CAIKDTNEKLFF
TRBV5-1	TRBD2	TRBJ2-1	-	TGCGCCAGCAGCTGGGGACTAGCGGGGGCCACTAGGGATGAGCAGTTCTTC	CASSWGLAGATRDEQFF
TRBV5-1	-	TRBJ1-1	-	TGCGCCAGCAGCCGGGATCGGACTGAAGCTTTCTTT	CASSRDRTEAFF
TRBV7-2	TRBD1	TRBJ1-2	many	TGTGCCAGCAGCTACCCGGGACAGGGAAATGGCTACACCTTC	CASSYPGQGNGYTF
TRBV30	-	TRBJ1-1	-	TGTGCCTGGAGAGGGCTAGGGGCCTCACTACCTGAAGCTTTCTTT	CAWRGLGASLPEAFF
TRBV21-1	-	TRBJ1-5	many	TGTGCCAGCAGCGACAGGCCGCGGATGGGCAATCAGCCCCAGCATTTT	CASSDRPRMGNQPQHF
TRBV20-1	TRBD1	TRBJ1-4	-	TGCAGTGCCCTAGGGACAGGGACGGAACTGTTTTTT	CSALGTGTELFF
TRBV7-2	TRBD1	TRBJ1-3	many	TGTGCCAGCAGCTTTGGGACAGGGGGGACCATATATTTT	CASSFGTGGTIYF
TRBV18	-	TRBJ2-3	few	TGTGCCAGCTCACCCCCAGGTCAAGGAGATACGCAGTATTTT	CASSPPGQGDTQYF
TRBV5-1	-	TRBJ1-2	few	TGCGCCAGCAGACACGACAAGGACCGTGGCTACACCTTC	CASRHDKDRGYTF
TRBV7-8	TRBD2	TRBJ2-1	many	TGTGCCAGCAGAGGTTTAGCGGGGGGCCAAGAGCAGTTCTTC	CASRGLAGGQEQFF
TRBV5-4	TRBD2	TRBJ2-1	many	TGTGCCAGCAGCGGAGCGGGGGGGCTAGCGGAGCAGTTCTTC	CASSGAGGLAEQFF
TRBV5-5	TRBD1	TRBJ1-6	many	TGTGCCAGCAGCCGAGGGACAGGGTATTCACCCCTCCACTTT	CASSRGTGYSPLHF
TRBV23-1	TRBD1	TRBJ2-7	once	TGCGCCAGCAGCCTACAGGGGGCATCTCTCTACGAGCAGTACTTC	CASSLQGASLYEQYF
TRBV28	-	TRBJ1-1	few	TGTGCCAGCAGTTTCTCAGATGTCCGGGGGGCTTTCTTT	CASSFSDVRGAFF
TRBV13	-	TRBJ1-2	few	TGTGCCAGCGGACTAACGCAGACAGGAGGATATGGCTACACCTTC	CASGLTQTGGYGYTF
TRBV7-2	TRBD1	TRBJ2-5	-	TGTGCCAGCGGCTTGGGGATGACCTGGACAGGGGGCGAGGAGACCCAGTACTTC	CASGLGMTWTGGEETQYF
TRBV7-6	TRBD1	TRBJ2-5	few	TGTGCCAGCAGCTTAGACCGCTCAGACAGGGTAGAGACCCAGTACTTC	CASSLDRSDRVETQYF
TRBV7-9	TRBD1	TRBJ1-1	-	TGTGCCAGCAGCGCACAACAGGGGGCCTCGACTGAAGCTTTCTTT	CASSAQQGASTEAFF
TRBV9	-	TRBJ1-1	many	TGTGCCAGCAGCGTAGGGGGCAGGGTGAACACTGAAGCTTTCTTT	CASSVGGRVNTEAFF
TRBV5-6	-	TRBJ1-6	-	TGTGCCAGCAGCTTGGTCGGCGGCCACTTGTTTTCACCCCTCCACTTT	CASSLVGGHLFSPLHF
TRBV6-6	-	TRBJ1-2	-	TGTGCCAGCAGTTACGGTGGCTACACCTTC	CASSYGGYTF
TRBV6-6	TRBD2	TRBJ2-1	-	TGTGCCAGCAGTTATTCCTTAGCGGGGGGGCCTCGGGAGCAGTTCTTC	CASSYSLAGGPREQFF
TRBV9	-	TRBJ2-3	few	TGTGCCAGCAGCGTAGCTCTCGGCAGGGGCACAGATACGCAGTATTTT	CASSVALGRGTDTQYF